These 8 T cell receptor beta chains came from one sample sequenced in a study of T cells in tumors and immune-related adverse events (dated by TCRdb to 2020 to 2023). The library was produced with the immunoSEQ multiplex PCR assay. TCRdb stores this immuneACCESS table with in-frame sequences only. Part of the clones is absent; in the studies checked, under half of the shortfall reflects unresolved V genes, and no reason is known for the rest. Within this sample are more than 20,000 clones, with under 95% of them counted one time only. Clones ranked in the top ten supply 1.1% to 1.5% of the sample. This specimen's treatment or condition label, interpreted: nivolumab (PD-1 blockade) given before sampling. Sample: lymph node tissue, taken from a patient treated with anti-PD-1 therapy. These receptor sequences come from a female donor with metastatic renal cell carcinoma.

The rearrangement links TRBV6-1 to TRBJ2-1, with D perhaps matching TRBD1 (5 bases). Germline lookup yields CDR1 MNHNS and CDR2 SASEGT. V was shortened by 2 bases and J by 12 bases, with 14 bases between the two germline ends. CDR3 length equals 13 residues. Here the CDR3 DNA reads TGTGCCAGCAGTGAATTCCCCGACCAGGGGCAGTTCTTC. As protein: CASSEFPDQGQFF.

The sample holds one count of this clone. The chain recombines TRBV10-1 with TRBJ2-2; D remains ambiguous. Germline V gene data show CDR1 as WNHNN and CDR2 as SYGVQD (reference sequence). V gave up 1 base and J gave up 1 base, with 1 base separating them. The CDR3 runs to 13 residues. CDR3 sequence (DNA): TGCGCCAGCAGTGAGTTGAACACCGGGGAGCTGTTTTTT. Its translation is CASSELNTGELFF.

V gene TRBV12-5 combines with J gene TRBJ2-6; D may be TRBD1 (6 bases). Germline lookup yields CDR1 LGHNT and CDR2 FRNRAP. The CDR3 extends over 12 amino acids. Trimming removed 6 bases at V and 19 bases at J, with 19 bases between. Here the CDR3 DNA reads TGTGCTAGTGGCTACCCGGGACAAGAATTAACTTTC. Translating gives CASGYPGQELTF. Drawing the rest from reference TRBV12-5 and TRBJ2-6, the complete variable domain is DARVTQTPRHKVTEMGQEVTMRCQPILGHNTVFWYRQTMMQGLELLAYFRNRAPLDDSGMPKDRFSAEMPDATLATLKIQPSEPRDSAVYFCASGYPGQELTFGAGSRLTVL.

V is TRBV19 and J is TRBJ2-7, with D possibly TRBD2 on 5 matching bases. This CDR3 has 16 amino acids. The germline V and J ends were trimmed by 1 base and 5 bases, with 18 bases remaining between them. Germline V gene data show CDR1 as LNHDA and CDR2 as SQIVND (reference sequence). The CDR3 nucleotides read TGTGCCAGTAGTATAGTTCACTCAAAACCGAGGGACGAGCAGTACTTC. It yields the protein CASSIVHSKPRDEQYF.

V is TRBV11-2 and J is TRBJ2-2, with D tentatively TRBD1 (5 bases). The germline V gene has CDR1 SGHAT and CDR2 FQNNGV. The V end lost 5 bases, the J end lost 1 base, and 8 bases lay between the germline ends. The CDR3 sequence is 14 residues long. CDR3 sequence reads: CASSPGQNTGELFF. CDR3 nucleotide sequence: TGTGCCAGCAGCCCCGGACAGAACACCGGGGAGCTGTTTTTT. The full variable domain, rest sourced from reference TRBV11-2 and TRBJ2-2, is EAGVAQSPRYKIIEKRQSVAFWCNPISGHATLYWYQQILGQGPKLLIQFQNNGVVDDSQLPKDRFSAERLKGVDSTLKIQPAKLEDSAVYLCASSPGQNTGELFFGEGSRLTVL.

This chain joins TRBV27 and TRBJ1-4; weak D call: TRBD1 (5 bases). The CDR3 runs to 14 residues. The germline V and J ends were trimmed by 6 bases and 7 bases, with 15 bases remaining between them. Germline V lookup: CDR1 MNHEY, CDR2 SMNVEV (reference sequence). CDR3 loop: CASSRGGRGEKLFF. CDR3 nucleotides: TGTGCCAGCAGCCGCGGGGGACGGGGTGAAAAACTGTTTTTT. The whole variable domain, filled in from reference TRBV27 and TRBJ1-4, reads EAQVTQNPRYLITVTGKKLTVTCSQNMNHEYMSWYRQDPGLGLRQIYYSMNVEVTDKGDVPEGYKVSRKEKRNFPLILESPSPNQTSLYFCASSRGGRGEKLFFGSGTQLSVL.

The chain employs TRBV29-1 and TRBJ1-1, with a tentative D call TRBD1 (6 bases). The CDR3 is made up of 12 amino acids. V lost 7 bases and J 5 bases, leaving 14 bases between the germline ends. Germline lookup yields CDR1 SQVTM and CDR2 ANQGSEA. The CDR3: CSGTLQGTEAFF. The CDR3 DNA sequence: TGCAGCGGGACTCTACAGGGTACTGAAGCTTTCTTT.

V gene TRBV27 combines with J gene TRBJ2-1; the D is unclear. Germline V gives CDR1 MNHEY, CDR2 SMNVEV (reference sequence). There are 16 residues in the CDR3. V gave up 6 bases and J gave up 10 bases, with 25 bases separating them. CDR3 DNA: TGTGCCAGCAGCTTCCTCCAGACCGCCCATACCGGCGAGCAGTTCTTC. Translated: CASSFLQTAHTGEQFF.